The entry that follows covers one T cell receptor beta chain sequence. The sample is drawn from a study of blood T cells in healthy people across ages. Alongside a J-beta primer mix, a sample-barcoded 5' primer served in a second PCR lasting about 6 to 11 cycles. From each sample, at least 3 million paired-end reads containing CDR3 were obtained. TCRdb ran MiXCR on the 5' RACE reads and lists one entry per CDR3 protein. The table lists some 710,000 distinct CDR3 sequences, less than 60% of them singletons. Sequencing used blood. The sequence came from a man at least 80 years old in good health.

The CDR3 DNA sequence: TGCGCCAGCAGCCATGGAGTCCAAGAGACCCAGTACTTC. Encoded protein: CASSHGVQETQYF. The gene calls are TRBV4-3 and TRBJ2-5, with D uncertain. Germline CDR1 is LGHNA and CDR2 is YSLEER. This CDR3 is 13 amino acids long. Trimming pared 3 bases from V and 1 base from J, leaving 6 bases between.